The 12 T cell receptor beta chains reported below all come from one sample, sequenced in a study of blood T cells in healthy people across ages. Together with a sample-barcoded 5' primer, a J-beta primer mix was included in a second PCR lasting about 7 to 11 cycles. TCRdb itself ran the 5' RACE reads through MiXCR, one entry per CDR3 protein. The sample holds roughly 930,000 distinct CDR3 sequences, about 44% seen once. The sample comprised blood. The source of these receptors is a man aged 25 to 40 in good health.

The sample holds many counts of this clonotype. The chain couples TRBV28 to TRBJ2-5; D is uncertain. Germline lookup yields CDR1 MDHEN and CDR2 SYDVKM. V was cut by 1 base and J by 5 bases, with 8 bases left in between. CDR3 length: 13 amino acids. CDR3 coding DNA: TGTGCCAGCAGTTTATCCCTTGGGGAGACCCAGTACTTC. Translation gives CASSLSLGETQYF.

This clonotype has more than one count but fewer than ten. This rearrangement joins TRBV14 to TRBJ2-7, with D possibly TRBD1 on 6 matching bases. Trimming left V 2 bases short and J 4 bases short, with 12 bases between. This CDR3 spans 14 amino acids. CDR1 SGHDN and CDR2 FVKESK come from the germline V gene. CDR3 sequence: CASSQSTGRYEQYF. CDR3 coding DNA: TGTGCCAGCAGCCAATCGACAGGACGATACGAGCAGTACTTC.

This chain joins TRBV10-3 and TRBJ2-7; 12 bases line up with TRBD1. This CDR3 has 17 amino acids. CDR1 is ENHRY and CDR2 is SYGVKD in the germline V gene. With V trimmed by 11 bases and J by 3 bases, 17 bases remained unmatched. CDR3 protein: CAVTSEFGTGGLYEQYF. CDR3 in DNA: TGTGCCGTCACCTCAGAATTCGGGACAGGGGGCCTCTACGAGCAGTACTTC.

In DNA form, the CDR3 reads TGTGCCAGCAGCTTAGCGTCTCGGGGACGGGAGACCCAGTACTTC. Protein product: CASSLASRGRETQYF. The J gene is TRBJ2-4, the V gene TRBV7-2; D may correspond to TRBD1 or TRBD2 (5 bases each). The DNA end lines up better with TRBJ2-5; the J call may be wrong. Germline loops: CDR1 SGHTA, CDR2 FQGNSA. This CDR3 comprises 15 residues.

This chain connects TRBV9 to TRBJ1-1, with D perhaps matching TRBD1 (5 bases). Trimming left V 0 bases short and J 6 bases short, with 12 bases between. Looked up from germline, CDR1 is SGDLS and CDR2 is YYNGEE. This CDR3 has 14 amino acids. DNA of the CDR3: TGTGCCAGCAGCGTAGAAGGGGTTGGCGCTGAAGCTTTCTTT. Translation: CASSVEGVGAEAFF.

V is TRBV28 and J is TRBJ2-3, with 7 positions matching TRBD2. CDR1 is MDHEN and CDR2 is SYDVKM in the germline V gene. The ends lost 5 bases at V and 0 bases at J; junction bases unmatched: 11. CDR3 length equals 17 residues. As DNA, the CDR3 is TGTGCCAGCAGTGCCTGGAACGCGCGGGGGAGCACAGATACGCAGTATTTT. Its translation is CASSAWNARGSTDTQYF.

This clonotype appeared a few times. This chain uses TRBV4-3 with TRBJ2-3, with D perhaps given as TRBD1 or TRBD2 (6 bases each). Germline V gives CDR1 LGHNA, CDR2 YSLEER. Trimming removed 0 bases from V and 4 bases from J, with 11 bases in between. CDR3 length: 15 amino acids. The CDR3 DNA follows: TGCGCCAGCAGCCAAGATAGGGGGGCGTCAGATACGCAGTATTTT. This gives the protein CASSQDRGASDTQYF.

This clonotype was recorded a few times. This rearrangement joins TRBV11-3 to TRBJ2-4; perhaps D is TRBD1 or TRBD2 (5 bases each). The CDR3 totals 14 residues. V lost 2 bases to trimming and J lost 13 bases, with 18 bases between them. Per germline, CDR1 SGHNT and CDR2 YENEEA. The CDR3 region is CASSLRQGRGEQYF. The CDR3 region has the DNA TGTGCCAGCAGCTTACGGCAGGGTAGGGGAGAGCAGTACTTC.

The chain carries TRBV6-6 and TRBJ2-1; no clear D gene. The V end was cut by 3 bases, the J end by 4 bases, with 7 bases between. CDR1 is MNHNY, CDR2 SVGAGI, per germline (reference sequence). This CDR3 has 13 amino acids. This CDR3 reads CASSYTSYNEQFF. The CDR3, as DNA: TGTGCCAGCAGTTATACCAGTTACAATGAGCAGTTCTTC.

This clonotype appeared a few times. The gene calls are TRBV12-3 or TRBV12-4 and TRBJ1-5; TRBD1 aligns across 7 bases. V lost 6 bases to trimming and J lost 0 bases; unmatched junction nucleotides: 11. CDR3 size: 17 residues. CDR3 DNA sequence: TGTGCCAGCAGCCCCGGGCGAGGGGGCGGTAGCAATCAGCCCCAGCATTTT. Residues: CASSPGRGGGSNQPQHF.

The chain combines TRBV29-1 with TRBJ2-7, with D possibly being TRBD2 (5 bases). This CDR3 region has 14 residues. V lost 3 bases, J lost 2 bases, and 14 bases lay in between. Germline lookup yields CDR1 SQVTM and CDR2 ANQGSEA. The DNA for the CDR3 is TGCAGCGTTGATTCGGGGATCTACCCCTACGAGCAGTACTTC. Protein sequence: CSVDSGIYPYEQYF.

This rearrangement joins TRBV2 to TRBJ2-6, with D unresolved. Per the germline V gene, CDR1 is SNHLY and CDR2 is FYNNEI. The CDR3 has 16 amino acids. Trimming left V 6 bases short and J 8 bases short, with 20 bases between. CDR3 nucleotides: TGTGCCAGCAGAGCGTATACAGAGAGAAGGACCAACGTCCTGACTTTC. Translated, it gives CASRAYTERRTNVLTF. The variable domain in full, with the rest retrieved from reference TRBV2 and TRBJ2-6, is EPEVTQTPSHQVTQMGQEVILRCVPISNHLYFYWYRQILGQKVEFLVSFYNNEISEKSEIFDDQFSVERPDGSNFTLKIRSTKLEDSAMYFCASRAYTERRTNVLTFGAGSRLTVL.